Presented here are 18 T cell receptor beta chains from one specimen sequenced in a study of T cell clonotyping in hematopoietic cell transplantation. Profiling relied on immunoSEQ multiplex PCR, and the TCRdb table lists in-frame clones only, not all of them. The profile shows approximately 14,000 clones, just over 95% of them singletons. This specimen consisted of peripheral blood mononuclear cells, obtained 30 days after allogeneic stem cell transplant. The receptors shown here come from a female patient aged 50-60 years who had an allogeneic stem cell transplant from an unrelated donor, so T cells may come from the graft donor. Some clones in this sample may be carry-over from other donors' samples.

This chain connects TRBV19 to TRBJ2-5; D is perhaps TRBD1 or TRBD2 (6 bases each). Germline V gene sequence: CDR1 LNHDA, CDR2 SQIVND (reference sequence). This CDR3 contains 11 residues. V lost 10 bases and J lost 4, with 10 bases in between. For the CDR3, the DNA is TGTGCCACGGGGGCAGGAGAGACCCAGTACTTC. This translates into CATGAGETQYF.

The chain couples TRBV5-6 to TRBJ1-4; 11 bases align to TRBD1. Per the germline V gene, CDR1 is SGHDT and CDR2 is YYEEEE. The CDR3 covers 15 residues. Unmatched junction bases numbered 6, after V lost 3 bases and J lost 8 bases. CDR3 DNA: TGTGCCAGCAGCTCCTGGACAGGGGGCGAGGAAAAACTGTTTTTT. Translated: CASSSWTGGEEKLFF.

CDR3 loop: CSVGRRYEQYF. CDR3 DNA: TGCAGCGTTGGCAGGCGATACGAGCAGTACTTC. This chain connects TRBV29-1 to TRBJ2-7; D unclear. Between the trimmed V and J ends, which lost 4 bases and 4 bases, there was a span of 8 bases. CDR1 SQVTM and CDR2 ANQGSEA come from the germline V gene. CDR3 length: 11 amino acids.

This clone was detected only once. This chain uses TRBV6-5 with TRBJ1-4, with D perhaps matching TRBD1 (5 bases). The CDR3 has 14 amino acids. CDR1 and CDR2 from the germline V gene are MNHEY and SVGAGI. V was clipped by 5 bases and J by 7 bases, with 14 bases between them. CDR3 protein: CASSPRRGGEKLFF. The CDR3 coding sequence is TGTGCCAGCAGTCCCAGAAGGGGTGGTGAAAAACTGTTTTTT.

V usage is TRBV19 and J usage is TRBJ2-3; TRBD2 is a possible D gene (6 bases). V was cut by 5 bases and J by 1 base, with 10 bases left in between. This CDR3 spans 14 amino acids. Germline CDR1 and CDR2: LNHDA and SQIVND (reference sequence). CDR3 in DNA: TGTGCCAGTAGTCCATGGGAGGGCACAGATACGCAGTATTTT. As protein: CASSPWEGTDTQYF.

This chain links TRBV5-1 with TRBJ2-6; the D gene is possibly TRBD2 (6 bases). CDR3 length equals 19 residues. Germline values: CDR1 SGHRS, CDR2 YFSETQ. Trimming stripped 4 bases from V and 4 bases from J, with 24 bases between. In DNA form, the CDR3 reads TGCGCCAGCAGCCCCCCGGGACTCAGGACGATGCGGGGGGCCAACGTCCTGACTTTC. It translates to CASSPPGLRTMRGANVLTF.

The V call is TRBV19, the J call TRBJ1-1; TRBD1 aligns across 9 bases. The germline V gene has CDR1 LNHDA and CDR2 SQIVND (reference sequence). V lost 8 bases, J lost 4 bases, and 11 bases stayed unmatched. The CDR3 contains 15 residues. CDR3 residues: CASRVQSTGGTEAFF. The CDR3, as DNA: TGTGCCAGTCGGGTACAATCGACAGGGGGCACTGAAGCTTTCTTT.

The chain is built from TRBV5-1 and TRBJ1-4, with unresolved D. Trimming removed 4 bases at V and 0 bases at J, with 13 bases between. This CDR3 is built from 16 residues. Per the germline V gene, CDR1 is SGHRS and CDR2 is YFSETQ. CDR3 in DNA: TGCGCCAGCAGCCCTGGAATATTGGCAACTAATGAAAAACTGTTTTTT. Translation gives CASSPGILATNEKLFF. Combining the CDR3 with reference TRBV5-1 and TRBJ1-4 gives the whole variable domain KAGVTQTPRYLIKTRGQQVTLSCSPISGHRSVSWYQQTPGQGLQFLFEYFSETQRNKGNFPGRFSGRQFSNSRSEMNVSTLELGDSALYLCASSPGILATNEKLFFGSGTQLSVL.

The CDR3 region has the DNA TGCAGTGCTGGACCCGGTGAGACCCAGTACTTC. Translation gives CSAGPGETQYF. The chain carries TRBV20-1 and TRBJ2-5; the D is unclear. This CDR3 is built from 11 residues. Per the germline V gene, CDR1 is DFQATT and CDR2 is SNEGSKA (reference sequence). Trimming shortened V by 5 bases and J by 5 bases, and 9 bases separated the two germline ends.

The chain links TRBV6-4 to TRBJ1-6, with no clear D. Trimming left V 0 bases short and J 7 bases short, with 4 bases between. The CDR3 is 13 residues long. The germline gives CDR1 MRHNA, CDR2 SNTAGT. The CDR3 DNA reads as TGTGCCAGCAGTGACTCGGACAATTCACCCCTCCACTTT. Translation: CASSDSDNSPLHF.

The chain uses TRBV5-1 and TRBJ2-5; 7 bases map to TRBD1. This CDR3 has 15 amino acids. V dropped 3 bases and J dropped 2; count of bases not matched to a gene: 7. In germline, CDR1 is SGHRS, CDR2 YFSETQ. CDR3 nucleotide sequence: TGCGCCAGCAGCTCGTCCGGGACAGTTCAAGAGACCCAGTACTTC. It yields the protein CASSSSGTVQETQYF. The full variable domain, in which reference TRBV5-1 and TRBJ2-5 provide the parts outside the CDR3, is KAGVTQTPRYLIKTRGQQVTLSCSPISGHRSVSWYQQTPGQGLQFLFEYFSETQRNKGNFPGRFSGRQFSNSRSEMNVSTLELGDSALYLCASSSSGTVQETQYFGPGTRLLVL.

The V and J genes are TRBV2 and TRBJ1-2, with 10 nucleotides matching TRBD1. The V gene's germline CDR1 is SNHLY and CDR2 FYNNEI. V was pared by 2 bases and J by 7 bases, with 7 bases of the junction left unmatched. The CDR3 runs 15 residues. The CDR3 DNA follows: TGTGCCAGCAGTGAAATTCGCGGGACAGGGGTTGGCTACACCTTC. It specifies CASSEIRGTGVGYTF.

Of note for this clone: One end of the junction does not line up with germline, which may come from a read error. This rearrangement joins TRBV2 to TRBJ2-5; D is unclear. Per the germline V gene, CDR1 is SNHLY and CDR2 is FYNNEI. The CDR3 loop spans 13 amino acids. CDR3 coding DNA: TGTGCCGGCAGAGAACAGCGAAGGGAGACCCAGTACTTC. As protein: CAGREQRRETQYF. Combining the CDR3 with reference TRBV2 and TRBJ2-5 gives the whole variable domain EPEVTQTPSHQVTQMGQEVILRCVPISNHLYFYWYRQILGQKVEFLVSFYNNEISEKSEIFDDQFSVERPDGSNFTLKIRSTKLEDSAMYFCAGREQRRETQYFGPGTRLLVL.

The CDR3 DNA sequence: TGCAGCGTTCTTGTCCTCGGAGGTACCTACGAGCAGTACTTC. Its translation: CSVLVLGGTYEQYF. The J gene is TRBJ2-7, the V gene TRBV29-1; a possible D gene is TRBD2 (5 bases). The CDR3 spans 14 residues. Germline CDR1 is SQVTM and CDR2 is ANQGSEA. V dropped 5 bases and J dropped 2 bases, with 16 bases sitting between them.

The rearrangement joins TRBV7-6 to TRBJ1-3; D is uncertain. The V and J ends lost 3 bases and 9 bases respectively, with 9 bases between them. Germline V lookup: CDR1 SGHVS, CDR2 FNYEAQ. The CDR3 is 12 residues long. The CDR3: CASSLFAGTIYF. Written as DNA, the CDR3 is TGTGCCAGCAGCTTGTTTGCGGGCACCATATATTTT. Together with reference TRBV7-6 and TRBJ1-3, the CDR3 gives the full variable domain: GAGVSQSPRYKVTKRGQDVALRCDPISGHVSLYWYRQALGQGPEFLTYFNYEAQQDKSGLPNDRFSAERPEGSISTLTIQRTEQRDSAMYRCASSLFAGTIYFGEGSWLTVV.

This chain connects TRBV7-6 to TRBJ2-3; TRBD1 is a possible D gene (6 bases). V was cut by 2 bases and J by 6 bases, with 12 bases left in between. There are 14 residues in the CDR3. Germline loops: CDR1 SGHVS, CDR2 FNYEAQ. The chain's CDR3 is CASSLRGSPDTQYF. In DNA form, the CDR3 reads TGTGCCAGCAGCTTAAGGGGGTCGCCCGATACGCAGTATTTT.

The chain carries TRBV7-9 and TRBJ2-3; TRBD2 aligns across 8 bases. With 3 bases clipped from V and 5 bases from J, the junction kept 13 bases outside the gene matches. The CDR3 is 17 residues long. The germline gives CDR1 SEHNR, CDR2 FQNEAQ (reference sequence). In DNA form, the CDR3 reads TGTGCCAGCAGCTTCCCCGGGTCGGGGGGGCATTTAGATACGCAGTATTTT. Translated, it gives CASSFPGSGGHLDTQYF.

The chain couples TRBV5-4 to TRBJ1-1; perhaps TRBD1 as D (6 bases). V was pared by 2 bases and J by 0 bases, with 11 bases between. Per the germline V gene, CDR1 is SGHNT and CDR2 is YYREEE (reference sequence). This CDR3 has 15 residues. The CDR3 DNA sequence: TGTGCCAGCAGCTTCTGGACAGTTCTGAACACTGAAGCTTTCTTT. The encoded protein is CASSFWTVLNTEAFF.